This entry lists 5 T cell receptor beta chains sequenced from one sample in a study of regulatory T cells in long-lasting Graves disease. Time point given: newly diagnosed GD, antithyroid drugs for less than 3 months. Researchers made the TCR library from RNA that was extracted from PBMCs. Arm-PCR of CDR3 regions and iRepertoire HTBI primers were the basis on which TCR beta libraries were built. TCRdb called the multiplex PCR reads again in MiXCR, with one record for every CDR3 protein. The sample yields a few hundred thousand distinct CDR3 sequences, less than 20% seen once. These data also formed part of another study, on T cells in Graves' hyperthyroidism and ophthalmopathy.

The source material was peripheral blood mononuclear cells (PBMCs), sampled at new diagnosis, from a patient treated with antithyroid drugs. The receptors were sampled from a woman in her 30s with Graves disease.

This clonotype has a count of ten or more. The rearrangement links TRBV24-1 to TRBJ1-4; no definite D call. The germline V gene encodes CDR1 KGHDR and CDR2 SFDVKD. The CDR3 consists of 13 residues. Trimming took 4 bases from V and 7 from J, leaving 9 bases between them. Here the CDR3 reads CATSDPNLEKLFF. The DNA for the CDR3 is TGTGCCACCAGTGACCCGAATCTTGAAAAACTGTTTTTT.

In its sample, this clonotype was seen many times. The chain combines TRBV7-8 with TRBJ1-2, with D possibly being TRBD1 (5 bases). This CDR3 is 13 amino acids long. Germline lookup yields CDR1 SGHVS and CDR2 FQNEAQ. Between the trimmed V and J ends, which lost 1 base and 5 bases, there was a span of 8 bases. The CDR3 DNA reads TGTGCCAGCAGCTTAGGGAGGGGATATGGCTACACCTTC. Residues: CASSLGRGYGYTF.

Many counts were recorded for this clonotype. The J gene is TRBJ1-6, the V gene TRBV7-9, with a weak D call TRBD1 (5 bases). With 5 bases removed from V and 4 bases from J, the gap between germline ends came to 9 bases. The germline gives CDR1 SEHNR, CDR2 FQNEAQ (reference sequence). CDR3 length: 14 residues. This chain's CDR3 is CASSAGAYNSPLHF. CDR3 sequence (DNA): TGTGCCAGCAGCGCCGGGGCGTATAATTCACCCCTCCACTTT. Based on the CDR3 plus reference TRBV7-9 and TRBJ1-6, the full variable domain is DTGVSQNPRHKITKRGQNVTFRCDPISEHNRLYWYRQTLGQGPEFLTYFQNEAQLEKSRLLSDRFSAERPKGSFSTLEIQRTEQGDSAMYLCASSAGAYNSPLHFGNGTRLTVT.

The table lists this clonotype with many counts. CDR3: CASSAGLNYEQYF. CDR3 in DNA: TGTGCCAGCAGTGCCGGACTTAACTACGAGCAGTACTTC. The chain combines TRBV12-3 or TRBV12-4 with TRBJ2-7; D perhaps matches TRBD2 (5 bases). V was shortened by 5 bases and J by 3 bases, with 11 bases between the two germline ends. This CDR3 spans 13 amino acids.

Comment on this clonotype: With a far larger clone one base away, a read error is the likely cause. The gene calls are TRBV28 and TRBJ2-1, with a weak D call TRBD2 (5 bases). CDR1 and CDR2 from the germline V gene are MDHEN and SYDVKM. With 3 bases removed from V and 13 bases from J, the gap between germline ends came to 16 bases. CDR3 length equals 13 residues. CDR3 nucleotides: TGTGCCAGCAGTTTGAGGGTACAAGAGACCCAGTTCTTC. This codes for CASSLRVQETQFF.